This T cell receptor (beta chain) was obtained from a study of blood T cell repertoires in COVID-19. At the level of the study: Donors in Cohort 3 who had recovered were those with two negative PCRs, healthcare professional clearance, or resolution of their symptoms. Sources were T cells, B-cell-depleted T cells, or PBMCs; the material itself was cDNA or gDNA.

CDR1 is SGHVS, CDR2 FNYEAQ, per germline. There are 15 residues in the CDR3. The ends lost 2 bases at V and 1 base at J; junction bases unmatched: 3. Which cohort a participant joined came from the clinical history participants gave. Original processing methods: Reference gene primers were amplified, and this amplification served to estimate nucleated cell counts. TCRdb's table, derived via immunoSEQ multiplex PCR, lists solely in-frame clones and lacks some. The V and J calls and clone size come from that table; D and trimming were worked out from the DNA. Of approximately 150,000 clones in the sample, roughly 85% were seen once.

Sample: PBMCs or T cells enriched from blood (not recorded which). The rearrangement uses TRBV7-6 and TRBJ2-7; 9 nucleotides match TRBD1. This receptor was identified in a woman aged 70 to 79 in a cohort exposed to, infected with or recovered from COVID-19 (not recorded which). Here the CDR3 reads CASSLTGQGSYEQYF. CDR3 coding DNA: TGTGCCAGCAGCTTAACGGGACAGGGATCCTACGAGCAGTACTTC.